The 11 T cell receptor beta chains listed next were all sequenced from one sample in a study of T cell responses to AZD1222 COVID-19 vaccine. The protocol was immunoSEQ multiplex PCR, while the TCRdb copy is restricted to in-frame clones and leaves out a portion. Found here are 43,000 or so clones, less than 95% of them singletons; the top ten hold over 30%. The sample here was peripheral blood, taken 28 days after the second AZD1222 dose. These receptors were collected from an adult who received the AZD1222 COVID-19 vaccine.

CDR3: CASSFSDTQYF. The CDR3 nucleotides are TGTGCCAGCAGCTTCTCAGATACGCAGTATTTT. The V call is TRBV7-2, the J call TRBJ2-3; no clear D gene. The germline gives CDR1 SGHTA, CDR2 FQGNSA. The CDR3 length is 11 residues. V dropped 3 bases and J dropped 4 bases, with 2 bases sitting between them. The full variable domain, with the rest looked up from reference TRBV7-2 and TRBJ2-3, is GAGVSQSPSNKVTEKGKDVELRCDPISGHTALYWYRQSLGQGLEFLIYFQGNSAPDKSGLPSDRFSAERTGGSVSTLTIQRTQQEDSAVYLCASSFSDTQYFGPGTRLTVL.

This chain connects TRBV7-2 to TRBJ2-3; 11 bases align to TRBD2. With 5 bases clipped from V and 3 bases from J, the junction kept 4 bases outside the gene matches. Germline CDR1 is SGHTA and CDR2 is FQGNSA. The CDR3 covers 15 residues. The CDR3 protein is CASSPTSGGTDTQYF. The CDR3 region has the DNA TGTGCCAGCAGCCCCACTAGCGGGGGAACAGATACGCAGTATTTT.

This clone came up once. The chain links TRBV30 to TRBJ1-1, with TRBD1 as a possible D gene (5 bases). The CDR3 has 13 amino acids. Germline V CDR1 and CDR2: GTSNPN, SVGIG (reference sequence). With 0 bases removed from V and 7 bases from J, the gap between germline ends came to 12 bases. CDR3 protein: CAWSVGDLSEAFF. CDR3 in DNA: TGTGCCTGGAGTGTAGGGGATTTGAGTGAAGCTTTCTTT. The whole variable domain, remainder taken from reference TRBV30 and TRBJ1-1, is SQTIHQWPATLVQPVGSPLSLECTVEGTSNPNLYWYRQAAGRGLQLLFYSVGIGQISSEVPQNLSASRPQDRQFILSSKKLLLSDSGFYLCAWSVGDLSEAFFGQGTRLTVV.

The chain links TRBV25-1 to TRBJ1-5, with TRBD1 identical over 8 bases. CDR3 size: 14 residues. Germline lookup yields CDR1 MGHDK and CDR2 SYGVNS. V lost 4 bases, J lost 6 bases, and 5 bases stayed unmatched. DNA for the CDR3: TGTGCCAGCAGTGCTCAGGGGGCGGGTCAGCCCCAGCATTTT. It encodes CASSAQGAGQPQHF.

CDR3 sequence reads: CASSAGQVFNEQYF. DNA of the CDR3: TGTGCCAGCAGTGCGGGACAGGTCTTCAACGAGCAGTACTTC. V and J are TRBV6-6 and TRBJ2-7; 8 bases line up with TRBD1. V dropped 5 bases and J dropped 5; count of bases not matched to a gene: 8. The CDR3 loop spans 14 amino acids. Looked up from germline, CDR1 is MNHNY and CDR2 is SVGAGI (reference sequence).

V is TRBV5-1 and J is TRBJ1-2, with D uncertain. The CDR3 loop spans 14 amino acids. Germline V gene sequence: CDR1 SGHRS, CDR2 YFSETQ. Trimming took off 2 bases at V and 2 bases at J, with 10 bases between the two ends. In nucleotides, the CDR3 is TGCGCCAGCAGCTTAGTGGACTCAAACTATGGCTACACCTTC. This encodes CASSLVDSNYGYTF.

The gene calls are TRBV19 and TRBJ2-2; the D call may be TRBD1 or TRBD2 (5 bases each). CDR3 length equals 13 residues. The V and J ends lost 8 bases and 3 bases respectively, with 10 bases between them. Per germline, CDR1 LNHDA and CDR2 SQIVND (reference sequence). The CDR3 is CASGDRDTGELFF. DNA for the CDR3: TGTGCCAGTGGGGACCGCGACACCGGGGAGCTGTTTTTT.

This clone was detected once. The V call is TRBV5-5, the J call TRBJ2-7; TRBD1 matches 9 bases. The germline gives CDR1 SGHKS, CDR2 YYEKEE (reference sequence). This CDR3 is 15 amino acids long. Trimming took 2 bases from V and 5 from J; bases not matched to a gene: 8. DNA of the CDR3: TGTGCCAGCAGCTTCGCACAGGGGGCGCTTAACGAGCAGTACTTC. Protein: CASSFAQGALNEQYF.

The chain recombines TRBV7-2 with TRBJ1-2, with D unclear. Trimming removed 5 bases at V and 13 bases at J, with 11 bases between. This CDR3 has 10 amino acids. Per the germline V gene, CDR1 is SGHTA and CDR2 is FQGNSA. Here the CDR3 reads CASSPRPPTF. CDR3 nucleotides: TGTGCCAGCAGCCCCCGTCCCCCCACCTTC.

The chain carries TRBV21-1 and TRBJ2-7; TRBD1 is the table's D call, not checked against the DNA. TRBV21-1 is a known pseudogene. The CDR3 spans 14 residues. CDR3 amino acids: CASLQDREAYEQYF. For the CDR3, the DNA is TGTGCCAGTCTCCAGGACAGGGAAGCCTACGAGCAGTACTTC.

The rearrangement joins TRBV6-1 to TRBJ2-5; D possibly corresponds to TRBD2 (5 bases). Germline loops: CDR1 MNHNS, CDR2 SASEGT. The V end lost 0 bases, the J end lost 3 bases, and 8 bases lay between the germline ends. This CDR3 spans 14 amino acids. The DNA for the CDR3 is TGTGCCAGCAGTGAAGCGAGGGCTAAAGAGACCCAGTACTTC. Residues: CASSEARAKETQYF.